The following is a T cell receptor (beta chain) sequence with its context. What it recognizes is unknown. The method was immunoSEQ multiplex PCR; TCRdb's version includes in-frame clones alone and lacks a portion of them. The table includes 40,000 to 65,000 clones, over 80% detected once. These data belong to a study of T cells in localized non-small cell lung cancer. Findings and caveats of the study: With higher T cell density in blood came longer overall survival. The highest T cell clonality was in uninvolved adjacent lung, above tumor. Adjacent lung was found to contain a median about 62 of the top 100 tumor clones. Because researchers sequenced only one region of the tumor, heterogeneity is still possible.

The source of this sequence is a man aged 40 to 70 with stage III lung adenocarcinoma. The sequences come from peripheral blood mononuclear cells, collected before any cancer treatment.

The CDR3 nucleotides are TGCGCCAGCAGCTTCCCAGGGGAAGGGAACACCGGGGAGCTGTTTTTT. Translating gives CASSFPGEGNTGELFF. This chain links TRBV5-1 with TRBJ2-2; D is possibly TRBD1 (6 bases). CDR1 and CDR2 (germline): SGHRS, YFSETQ. Between the trimmed V and J ends, which lost 2 bases and 1 base, there was a span of 12 bases. This CDR3 is 16 amino acids long.